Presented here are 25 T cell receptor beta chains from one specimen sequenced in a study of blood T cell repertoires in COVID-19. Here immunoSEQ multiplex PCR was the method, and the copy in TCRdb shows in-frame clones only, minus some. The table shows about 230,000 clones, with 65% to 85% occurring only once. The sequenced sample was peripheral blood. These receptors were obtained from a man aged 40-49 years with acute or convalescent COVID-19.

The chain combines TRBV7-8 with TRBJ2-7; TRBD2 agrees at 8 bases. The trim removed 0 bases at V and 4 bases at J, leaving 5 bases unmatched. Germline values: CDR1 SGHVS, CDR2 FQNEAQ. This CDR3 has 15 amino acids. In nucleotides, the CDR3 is TGTGCCAGCAGCTTAGCGGGCGGGAGGACGTACGAGCAGTACTTC. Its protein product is CASSLAGGRTYEQYF.

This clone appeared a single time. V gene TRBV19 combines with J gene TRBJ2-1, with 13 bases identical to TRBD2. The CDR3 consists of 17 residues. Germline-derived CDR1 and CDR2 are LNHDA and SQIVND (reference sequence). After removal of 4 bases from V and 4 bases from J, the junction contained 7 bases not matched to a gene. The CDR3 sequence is CASSTAGLAGTYNEQFF. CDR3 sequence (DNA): TGTGCCAGTAGTACAGCGGGACTAGCGGGAACATACAATGAGCAGTTCTTC.

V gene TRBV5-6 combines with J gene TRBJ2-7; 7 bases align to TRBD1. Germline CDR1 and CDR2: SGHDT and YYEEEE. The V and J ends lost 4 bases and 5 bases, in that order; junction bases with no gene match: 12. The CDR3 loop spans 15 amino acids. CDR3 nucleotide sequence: TGTGCCAGCAGCAGTAGACCGGGACAGTGGGACGAGCAGTACTTC. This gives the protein CASSSRPGQWDEQYF. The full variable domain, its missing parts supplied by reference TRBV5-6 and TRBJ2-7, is DAGVTQSPTHLIKTRGQQVTLRCSPKSGHDTVSWYQQALGQGPQFIFQYYEEEERQRGNFPDRFSGHQFPNYSSELNVNALLLGDSALYLCASSSRPGQWDEQYFGPGTRLTVT.

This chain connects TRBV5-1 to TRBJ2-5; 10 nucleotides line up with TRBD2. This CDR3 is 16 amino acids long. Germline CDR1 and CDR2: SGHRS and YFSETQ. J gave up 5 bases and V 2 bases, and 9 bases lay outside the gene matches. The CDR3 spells CASSLFQREGRETQYF. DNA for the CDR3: TGCGCCAGCAGCTTATTCCAGCGGGAGGGCCGCGAGACCCAGTACTTC.

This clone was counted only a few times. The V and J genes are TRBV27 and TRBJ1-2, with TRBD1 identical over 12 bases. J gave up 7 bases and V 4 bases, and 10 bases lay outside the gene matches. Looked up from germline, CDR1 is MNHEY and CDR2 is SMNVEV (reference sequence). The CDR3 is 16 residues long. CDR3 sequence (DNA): TGTGCCAGCAGTTATCATCTGGGACAGGGGGCCTTTGGCTACACCTTC. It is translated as CASSYHLGQGAFGYTF.

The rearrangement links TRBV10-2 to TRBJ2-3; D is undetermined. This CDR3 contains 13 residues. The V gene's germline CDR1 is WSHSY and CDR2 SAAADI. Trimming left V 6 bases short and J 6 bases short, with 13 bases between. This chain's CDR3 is CASRENYYDTQYF. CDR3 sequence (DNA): TGCGCCAGCAGAGAAAACTATTACGATACGCAGTATTTT.

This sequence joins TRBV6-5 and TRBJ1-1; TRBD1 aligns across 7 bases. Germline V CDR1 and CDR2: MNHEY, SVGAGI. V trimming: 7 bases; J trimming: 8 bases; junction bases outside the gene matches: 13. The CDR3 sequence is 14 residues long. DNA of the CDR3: TGTGCCAGCATGACCCTTCGACAGGGCCAAGAAGCTTTCTTT. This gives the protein CASMTLRQGQEAFF.

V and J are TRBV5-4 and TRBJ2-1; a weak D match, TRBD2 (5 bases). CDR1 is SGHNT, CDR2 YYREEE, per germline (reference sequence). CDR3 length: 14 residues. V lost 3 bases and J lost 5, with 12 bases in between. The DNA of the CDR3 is TGTGCCAGCAGCTACTACGGGGTTCACAATGAGCAGTTCTTC. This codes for CASSYYGVHNEQFF. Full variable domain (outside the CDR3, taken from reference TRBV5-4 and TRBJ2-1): ETGVTQSPTHLIKTRGQQVTLRCSSQSGHNTVSWYQQALGQGPQFIFQYYREEENGRGNFPPRFSGLQFPNYSSELNVNALELDDSALYLCASSYYGVHNEQFFGPGTRLTVL.

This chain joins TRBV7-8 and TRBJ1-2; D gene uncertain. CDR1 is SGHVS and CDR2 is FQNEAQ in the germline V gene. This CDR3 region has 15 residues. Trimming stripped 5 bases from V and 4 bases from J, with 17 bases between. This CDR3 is CASSDKAGKGYGYTF. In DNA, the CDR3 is TGTGCCAGCAGCGACAAAGCGGGGAAAGGCTATGGCTACACCTTC.

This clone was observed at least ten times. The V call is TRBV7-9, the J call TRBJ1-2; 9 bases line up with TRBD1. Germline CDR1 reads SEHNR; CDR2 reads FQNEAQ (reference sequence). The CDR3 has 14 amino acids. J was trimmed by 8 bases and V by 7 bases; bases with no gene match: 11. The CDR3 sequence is CASTPRDRAGGYTF. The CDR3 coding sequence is TGTGCCAGCACCCCAAGGGACAGGGCTGGCGGCTACACCTTC.

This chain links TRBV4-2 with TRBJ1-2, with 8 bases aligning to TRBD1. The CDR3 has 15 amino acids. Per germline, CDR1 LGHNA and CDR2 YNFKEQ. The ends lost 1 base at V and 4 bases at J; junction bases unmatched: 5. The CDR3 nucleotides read TGTGCCAGCAGCCAAGGGACAGGGAGGAGCTATGGCTACACCTTC. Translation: CASSQGTGRSYGYTF.

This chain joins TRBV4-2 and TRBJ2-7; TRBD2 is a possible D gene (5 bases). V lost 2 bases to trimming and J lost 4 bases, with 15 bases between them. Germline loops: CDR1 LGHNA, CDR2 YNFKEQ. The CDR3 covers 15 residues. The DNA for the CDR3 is TGTGCCAGCAGCCAACCGGGATCTGGTGTATACGAGCAGTACTTC. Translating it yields CASSQPGSGVYEQYF.

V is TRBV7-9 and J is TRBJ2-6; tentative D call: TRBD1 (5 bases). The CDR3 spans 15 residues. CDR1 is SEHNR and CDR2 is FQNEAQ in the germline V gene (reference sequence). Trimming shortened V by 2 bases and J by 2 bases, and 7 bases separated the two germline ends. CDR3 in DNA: TGTGCCAGCAGCTTACAGGGTGCTGGGGCCAACGTCCTGACTTTC. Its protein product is CASSLQGAGANVLTF.

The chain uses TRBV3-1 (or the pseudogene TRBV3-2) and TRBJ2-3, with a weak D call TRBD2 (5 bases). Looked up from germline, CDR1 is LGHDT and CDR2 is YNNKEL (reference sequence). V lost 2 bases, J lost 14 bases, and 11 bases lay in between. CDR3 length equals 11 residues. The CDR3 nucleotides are TGTGCCAGCAGCCAAAATCGGGATGCGTATTTT. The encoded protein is CASSQNRDAYF.

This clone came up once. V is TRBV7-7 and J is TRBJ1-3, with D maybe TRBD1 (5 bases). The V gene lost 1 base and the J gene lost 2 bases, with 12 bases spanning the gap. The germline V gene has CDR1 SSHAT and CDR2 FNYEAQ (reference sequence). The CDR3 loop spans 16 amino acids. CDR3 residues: CASSLGPGLAGNTIYF. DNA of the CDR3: TGTGCCAGCAGCTTAGGTCCAGGGCTGGCTGGAAACACCATATATTTT.

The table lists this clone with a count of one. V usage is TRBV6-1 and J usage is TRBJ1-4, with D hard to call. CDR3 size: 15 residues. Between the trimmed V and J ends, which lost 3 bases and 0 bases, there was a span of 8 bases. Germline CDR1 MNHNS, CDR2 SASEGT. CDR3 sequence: CASSDQFATNEKLFF. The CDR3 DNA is TGTGCCAGCAGTGATCAGTTCGCAACTAATGAAAAACTGTTTTTT.

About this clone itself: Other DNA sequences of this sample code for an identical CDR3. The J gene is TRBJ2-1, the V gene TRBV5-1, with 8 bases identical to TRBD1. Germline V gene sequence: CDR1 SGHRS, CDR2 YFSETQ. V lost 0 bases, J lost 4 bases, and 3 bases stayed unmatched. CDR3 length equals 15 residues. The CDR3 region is CASSLGQGFYNEQFF. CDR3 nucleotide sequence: TGCGCCAGCAGCTTGGGACAGGGGTTTTACAATGAGCAGTTCTTC.

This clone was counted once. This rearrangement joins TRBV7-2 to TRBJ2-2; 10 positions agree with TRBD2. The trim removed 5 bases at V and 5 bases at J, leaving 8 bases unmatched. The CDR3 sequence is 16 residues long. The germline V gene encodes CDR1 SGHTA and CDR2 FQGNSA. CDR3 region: CASSPTPLAGTGELFF. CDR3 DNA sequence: TGTGCCAGCAGCCCGACCCCACTAGCGGGGACCGGGGAGCTGTTTTTT.

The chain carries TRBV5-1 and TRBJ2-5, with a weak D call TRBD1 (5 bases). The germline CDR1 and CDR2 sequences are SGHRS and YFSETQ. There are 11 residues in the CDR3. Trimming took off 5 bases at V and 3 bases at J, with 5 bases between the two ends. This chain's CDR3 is CASRQEETQYF. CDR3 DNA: TGCGCCAGCAGACAGGAAGAGACCCAGTACTTC.

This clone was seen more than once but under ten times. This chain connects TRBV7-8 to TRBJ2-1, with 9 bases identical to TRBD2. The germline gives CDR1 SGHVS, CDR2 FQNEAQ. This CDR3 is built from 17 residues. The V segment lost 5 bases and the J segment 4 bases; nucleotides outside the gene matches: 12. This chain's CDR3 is CASSPEWVSGSYNEQFF. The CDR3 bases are TGTGCCAGCAGCCCGGAATGGGTTAGCGGGAGTTACAATGAGCAGTTCTTC.

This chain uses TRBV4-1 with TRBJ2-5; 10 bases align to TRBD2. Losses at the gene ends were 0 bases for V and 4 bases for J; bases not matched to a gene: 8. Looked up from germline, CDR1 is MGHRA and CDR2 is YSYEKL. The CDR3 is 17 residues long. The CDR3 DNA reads TGCGCCAGCAGCCAAGAAGGGAAGCGGGAGGGGGGAGAGACCCAGTACTTC. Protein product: CASSQEGKREGGETQYF.

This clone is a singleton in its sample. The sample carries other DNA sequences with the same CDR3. The CDR3 loop reads CASSYSGGDTEAFF. CDR3 DNA: TGTGCCAGCAGTTACTCGGGCGGGGACACTGAAGCTTTCTTT. The J gene is TRBJ1-1, the V gene TRBV6-5; unclear D gene. This CDR3 is 14 amino acids long. CDR1 and CDR2 from the germline V gene are MNHEY and SVGAGI. Trimming shortened V by 0 bases and J by 3 bases, and 8 bases separated the two germline ends.

DNA of the CDR3: TGTGCCTGGAGTGTAATCGAGGGCCAGCAGTTCTTC. It codes for CAWSVIEGQQFF. V and J are TRBV30 and TRBJ2-1; possible D gene TRBD2, 5 bases. Per germline, CDR1 GTSNPN and CDR2 SVGIG (reference sequence). The CDR3 extends over 12 amino acids. The V end was cut by 0 bases, the J end by 11 bases, with 11 bases between.

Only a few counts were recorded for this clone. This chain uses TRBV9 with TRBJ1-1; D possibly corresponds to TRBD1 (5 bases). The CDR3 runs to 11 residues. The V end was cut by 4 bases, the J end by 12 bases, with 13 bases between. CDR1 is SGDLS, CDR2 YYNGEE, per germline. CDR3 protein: CASSQEGLPFF. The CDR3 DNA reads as TGTGCCAGCAGCCAGGAGGGGTTACCTTTCTTT.

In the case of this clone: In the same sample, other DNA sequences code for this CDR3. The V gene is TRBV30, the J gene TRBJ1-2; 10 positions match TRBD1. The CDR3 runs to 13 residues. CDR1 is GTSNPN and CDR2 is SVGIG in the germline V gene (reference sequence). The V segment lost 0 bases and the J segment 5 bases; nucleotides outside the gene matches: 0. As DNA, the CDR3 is TGTGCCTGGAGTGTGGGACAGGGGTATGGCTACACCTTC. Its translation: CAWSVGQGYGYTF.